The 27 T cell receptor beta chains below all came from one sample that was sequenced in a study of early T cells in non-severe SARS-CoV-2 infection. MiXCR, applied by TCRdb to the 5' RACE reads, yields one record per CDR3 protein. This repertoire shows fewer than 25,000 distinct CDR3 sequences, 3.6% found once; its top ten account for roughly 5.4%. Sequenced: whole blood. Receptor source: an adult who was a healthcare worker with PCR-confirmed SARS-CoV-2 infection or an uninfected control (not recorded which).

This clonotype showed up many times. The chain carries TRBV27 and TRBJ2-7; possible D gene TRBD1, 5 bases. Germline CDR1 MNHEY, CDR2 SMNVEV (reference sequence). Trimming shortened V by 2 bases and J by 5 bases, and 13 bases separated the two germline ends. This CDR3 region has 14 residues. The CDR3 DNA is TGTGCCAGCAGTTTAGGGTGGGGCAAAGACGAGCAGTACTTC. Amino acids: CASSLGWGKDEQYF.

Ten or more counts support this clonotype. The rearrangement links TRBV29-1 to TRBJ1-1; TRBD1 might be the D (5 bases). Trimming left V 0 bases short and J 7 bases short, with 21 bases between. This CDR3 spans 16 amino acids. Per germline, CDR1 SQVTM and CDR2 ANQGSEA. CDR3 amino acids: CSVEDIAGRQGGEAFF. DNA for the CDR3: TGCAGCGTTGAAGATATTGCGGGACGGCAGGGTGGTGAAGCTTTCTTT.

This clonotype was observed at least ten times. The chain is built from TRBV6-5 and TRBJ2-3; 10 positions match TRBD2. V shed 6 bases and J 5 bases; nucleotides not matched to a gene: 5. Germline V gives CDR1 MNHEY, CDR2 SVGAGI. The length of the CDR3 is 14 residues. CDR3 bases: TGTGCCAGCAGGACTAGCGGGTGGGGAGATACGCAGTATTTT. As protein: CASRTSGWGDTQYF.

This clonotype is medium-sized in the sample. This chain connects TRBV7-6 to TRBJ2-1; D perhaps matches TRBD2 (5 bases). V lost 3 bases to trimming and J lost 4 bases, with 13 bases between them. Germline V CDR1 and CDR2: SGHVS, FNYEAQ. The CDR3 extends over 15 amino acids. The CDR3 DNA reads TGTGCCAGCAGCTTTAACACCCTAGCTTACAATGAGCAGTTCTTC. Its translation: CASSFNTLAYNEQFF.

This clonotype turned up a few times. This CDR3 reads CASSSGTDFYEQYF. The CDR3 coding sequence is TGCGCCAGCTCTTCCGGGACGGATTTCTACGAGCAGTACTTC. V gene TRBV4-1 combines with J gene TRBJ2-7; D tentatively fits TRBD1 or TRBD2 (5 bases each). Germline V CDR1 and CDR2: MGHRA, YSYEKL. The V end lost 8 bases, the J end lost 3 bases, and 17 bases lay between the germline ends. This CDR3 is built from 14 residues.

The chain combines TRBV23-1 with TRBJ2-7; D is possibly TRBD1 (5 bases). TRBV23-1 is an ORF, with its function uncertain. There are 16 residues in the CDR3. Trimming pared 4 bases from V and 5 bases from J, leaving 21 bases between. The CDR3 coding sequence is TGCGCCAGCAGTCCAAAGGGGCCAGGGAATCTGCACGAGCAGTACTTC. Translation: CASSPKGPGNLHEQYF.

In this sample, this clonotype is medium-sized. This chain links TRBV7-6 with TRBJ2-1; 11 nucleotides agree with TRBD2. The length of the CDR3 is 15 residues. After removal of 5 bases from V and 7 bases from J, the junction contained 7 bases not matched to a gene. Germline CDR1 is SGHVS and CDR2 is FNYEAQ. CDR3 region: CASSPVAGGRNEQFF. CDR3 bases: TGTGCCAGCAGCCCCGTAGCGGGAGGGAGGAATGAGCAGTTCTTC. The variable domain in full, completed from reference TRBV7-6 and TRBJ2-1, reads GAGVSQSPRYKVTKRGQDVALRCDPISGHVSLYWYRQALGQGPEFLTYFNYEAQQDKSGLPNDRFSAERPEGSISTLTIQRTEQRDSAMYRCASSPVAGGRNEQFFGPGTRLTVL.

The gene calls are TRBV4-3 and TRBJ1-1; D not resolved. Between the trimmed V and J ends, which lost 1 base and 0 bases, there was a span of 6 bases. This CDR3 contains 14 residues. Germline V gene data show CDR1 as LGHNA and CDR2 as YSLEER. In DNA, the CDR3 is TGCGCCAGCAGCCAAGGAATCGTGAACACTGAAGCTTTCTTT. This encodes CASSQGIVNTEAFF.

This clonotype was counted many times. The genes are TRBV7-6 and TRBJ2-5, with 15 bases matching TRBD2. CDR1 SGHVS and CDR2 FNYEAQ come from the germline V gene. The CDR3 spans 18 residues. With 5 bases clipped from V and 2 bases from J, the junction kept 9 bases outside the gene matches. CDR3 nucleotide sequence: TGTGCCAGCAGCACGGGACTAGCGGGAGGAGGGGGACAAGAGACCCAGTACTTC. This translates into CASSTGLAGGGGQETQYF.

This clonotype is categorized as medium-sized (0.01 to 0.1%). V usage is TRBV6-5 and J usage is TRBJ2-7; weak D call: TRBD1 (5 bases). This CDR3 is 13 amino acids long. CDR1 MNHEY and CDR2 SVGAGI come from the germline V gene. V was clipped by 5 bases and J by 2 bases, with 10 bases between them. CDR3 sequence reads: CASSPQATYEQYF. The DNA of the CDR3 is TGTGCCAGCAGTCCACAGGCCACCTACGAGCAGTACTTC.

This clonotype was counted at least ten times. The V and J genes are TRBV20-1 and TRBJ1-2; 9 nucleotides align to TRBD1. V dropped 5 bases and J dropped 6; count of bases not matched to a gene: 7. There are 13 residues in the CDR3. Germline V gene sequence: CDR1 DFQATT, CDR2 SNEGSKA (reference sequence). As DNA, the CDR3 is TGCAGTGCTCGCCTGACAGGGGGAGATGGCTACACCTTC. Its protein product is CSARLTGGDGYTF.

This clonotype was counted at least ten times. The V call is TRBV27, the J call TRBJ1-1; D uncertain. Germline CDR1 is MNHEY and CDR2 is SMNVEV (reference sequence). Trimming pared 0 bases from V and 3 bases from J, leaving 11 bases between. The CDR3 sequence is 15 residues long. The chain's CDR3 is CASSLSAFSDTEAFF. CDR3 nucleotides: TGTGCCAGCAGTTTATCGGCATTTTCGGACACTGAAGCTTTCTTT.

This clonotype is deemed medium-sized. This chain joins TRBV20-1 and TRBJ2-7, with D unresolved. CDR1 and CDR2 (germline): DFQATT, SNEGSKA (reference sequence). Trimming pared 0 bases from V and 0 bases from J, leaving 9 bases between. The CDR3 runs to 14 residues. The CDR3 is CSARDPQSSYEQYF. The DNA of the CDR3 is TGCAGTGCTAGAGATCCCCAGAGCTCCTACGAGCAGTACTTC.

Within the sample, this clonotype is medium-sized. The chain recombines TRBV19 with TRBJ2-5; 8 nucleotides agree with TRBD2. The CDR3 loop spans 19 amino acids. The germline CDR1 and CDR2 sequences are LNHDA and SQIVND (reference sequence). V shed 0 bases and J 1 base; nucleotides not matched to a gene: 13. The CDR3 region is CASSIDRVAGGRSQETQYF. The CDR3 nucleotides are TGTGCCAGTAGTATAGATCGTGTGGCGGGAGGCCGAAGCCAAGAGACCCAGTACTTC.

This clonotype appeared a few times. The chain links TRBV6-5 to TRBJ2-7; TRBD1 matches 8 bases. The V gene's germline CDR1 is MNHEY and CDR2 SVGAGI. V gave up 5 bases and J gave up 3 bases; unmatched junction bases: 6. The CDR3 extends over 14 amino acids. The CDR3 spells CASSLGQGNYEQYF. In nucleotides, the CDR3 is TGTGCCAGCAGTCTCGGACAGGGCAACTACGAGCAGTACTTC.

The gene calls are TRBV9 and TRBJ1-4; 7 bases map to TRBD1. Germline V lookup: CDR1 SGDLS, CDR2 YYNGEE. V lost 2 bases to trimming and J lost 7 bases; unmatched junction nucleotides: 5. The CDR3 extends over 14 amino acids. CDR3 sequence reads: CASSVEHRGEKLFF. The CDR3 region has the DNA TGTGCCAGCAGCGTTGAACACAGGGGTGAAAAACTGTTTTTT.

This clonotype was picked up a small number of times. The V gene is TRBV28, the J gene TRBJ2-2; D might be TRBD2 (5 bases). The CDR3 contains 14 residues. Trimming stripped 6 bases from V and 1 base from J, with 9 bases between. Germline loops: CDR1 MDHEN, CDR2 SYDVKM. The CDR3 nucleotides read TGTGCCAGCAGCGTCGGACTGAACACCGGGGAGCTGTTTTTT. Its protein product is CASSVGLNTGELFF.

In this sample, this clonotype is medium-sized. The chain couples TRBV5-1 to TRBJ2-1, with 7 bases that match TRBD2. Germline trimming cut 2 bases from V and 9 bases from J; bases unmatched to any gene: 5. The CDR3 length is 13 residues. Per germline, CDR1 SGHRS and CDR2 YFSETQ. The CDR3 DNA reads as TGCGCCAGCAGCTTCAGCGGGAATGTTGAGCAGTTCTTC. This codes for CASSFSGNVEQFF.

In this sample, this clonotype is medium-sized (0.01 to 0.1%). The chain has TRBV27 and TRBJ2-1; 9 bases map to TRBD1. The CDR3 loop spans 13 amino acids. Trimming took 6 bases from V and 7 from J; bases not matched to a gene: 4. Germline V CDR1 and CDR2: MNHEY, SMNVEV (reference sequence). CDR3 nucleotide sequence: TGTGCCAGCAGATTGGGGACAGGGAATGAGCAGTTCTTC. It yields the protein CASRLGTGNEQFF.

This clonotype was detected many times. Here the CDR3 reads CASSYQDTEAFF. The CDR3 coding sequence is TGTGCCAGCAGTTACCAAGACACTGAAGCTTTCTTT. V and J are TRBV6-6 and TRBJ1-1; D gene ambiguous. V was clipped by 2 bases and J by 3 bases, with 4 bases between them. From germline, CDR1 is MNHNY and CDR2 SVGAGI (reference sequence). The CDR3 is made up of 12 amino acids.

The chain couples TRBV7-2 to TRBJ2-1; perhaps TRBD2 as D (5 bases). The V end lost 5 bases, the J end lost 10 bases, and 15 bases lay between the germline ends. Looked up from germline, CDR1 is SGHTA and CDR2 is FQGNSA. CDR3 size: 13 residues. The CDR3 protein is CASSRPGSLEQFF. In nucleotides, the CDR3 is TGTGCCAGCAGCCGCCCGGGGAGCTTGGAGCAGTTCTTC. Full variable domain (remainder filled in from reference TRBV7-2 and TRBJ2-1): GAGVSQSPSNKVTEKGKDVELRCDPISGHTALYWYRQSLGQGLEFLIYFQGNSAPDKSGLPSDRFSAERTGGSVSTLTIQRTQQEDSAVYLCASSRPGSLEQFFGPGTRLTVL.

This clonotype showed up many times. CDR3 sequence reads: CASSPPGTSQETQYF. The CDR3 region has the DNA TGTGCCAGCAGCCCCCCCGGGACCAGCCAAGAGACCCAGTACTTC. The V gene is TRBV5-6, the J gene TRBJ2-5; D may match TRBD1 or TRBD2 (5 bases each). This CDR3 spans 15 amino acids. The germline V gene has CDR1 SGHDT and CDR2 YYEEEE. The ends were cut back, 4 bases at V and 1 base at J, with 14 bases in the middle.

Many counts were recorded for this clonotype. The genes are TRBV4-3 and TRBJ2-7; D call uncertain. Germline lookup yields CDR1 LGHNA and CDR2 YSLEER. Deletions cut 1 base from V and 2 bases from J, with 9 bases between. The CDR3 has 14 amino acids. CDR3 sequence reads: CASSQAGFPYEQYF. The CDR3 bases are TGCGCCAGCAGCCAAGCTGGGTTTCCCTACGAGCAGTACTTC.

This clonotype was seen a handful of times. The V and J genes are TRBV12-3 or TRBV12-4 and TRBJ2-1; 7 nucleotides agree with TRBD2. Unmatched junction bases numbered 11, after V lost 6 bases and J lost 6 bases. This CDR3 is built from 15 residues. CDR3 nucleotide sequence: TGTGCCAGCAGCCGGACTAGAGGGAGGCGCAATGAGCAGTTCTTC. This gives the protein CASSRTRGRRNEQFF.

This clonotype has ten or more counts. Its ends do not fully match the called genes, so a read error is possible. The chain combines TRBV20-1 with TRBJ2-7, with 7 bases matching TRBD2. This CDR3 is built from 14 residues. CDR1 is DFQATT, CDR2 SNEGSKA, per germline (reference sequence). In nucleotides, the CDR3 is TGCAGTGCTAGAGGTGGCGGGAGCTCCGACGAGCAGTACTTC. It specifies CSARGGGSSDEQYF.

There are a few counts of this clonotype. V gene TRBV5-1 combines with J gene TRBJ2-3; the D is unclear. Germline values: CDR1 SGHRS, CDR2 YFSETQ. CDR3 length: 15 residues. The V gene lost 0 bases and the J gene lost 4 bases, with 12 bases spanning the gap. As DNA, the CDR3 is TGCGCCAGCAGCTTGGATGGCACCCAGGCAGATACGCAGTATTTT. Translation: CASSLDGTQADTQYF.

The chain recombines TRBV7-2 with TRBJ2-7, with 7 bases lining up with TRBD1. The V and J ends lost 5 bases and 3 bases, in that order; junction bases with no gene match: 16. The CDR3 is made up of 17 amino acids. Germline V gene data show CDR1 as SGHTA and CDR2 as FQGNSA. The CDR3 is CASSPKMVQGYGYEQYF. The CDR3 DNA follows: TGTGCCAGCAGCCCAAAAATGGTACAGGGGTATGGCTACGAGCAGTACTTC. The complete variable domain, with remaining parts taken from reference TRBV7-2 and TRBJ2-7, reads GAGVSQSPSNKVTEKGKDVELRCDPISGHTALYWYRQSLGQGLEFLIYFQGNSAPDKSGLPSDRFSAERTGGSVSTLTIQRTQQEDSAVYLCASSPKMVQGYGYEQYFGPGTRLTVT.